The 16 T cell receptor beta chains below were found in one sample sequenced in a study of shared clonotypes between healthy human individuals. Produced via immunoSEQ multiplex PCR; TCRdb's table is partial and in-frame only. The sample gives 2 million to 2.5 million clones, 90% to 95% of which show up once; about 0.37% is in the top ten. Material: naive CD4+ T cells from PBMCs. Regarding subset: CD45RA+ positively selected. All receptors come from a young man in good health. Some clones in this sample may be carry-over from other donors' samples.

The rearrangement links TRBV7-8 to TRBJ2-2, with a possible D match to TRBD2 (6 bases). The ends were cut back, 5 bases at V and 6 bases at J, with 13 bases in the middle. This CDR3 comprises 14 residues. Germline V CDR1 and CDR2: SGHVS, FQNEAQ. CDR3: CASSLGGSAGELFF. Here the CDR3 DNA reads TGTGCCAGCAGCCTAGGAGGGTCGGCCGGGGAGCTGTTTTTT.

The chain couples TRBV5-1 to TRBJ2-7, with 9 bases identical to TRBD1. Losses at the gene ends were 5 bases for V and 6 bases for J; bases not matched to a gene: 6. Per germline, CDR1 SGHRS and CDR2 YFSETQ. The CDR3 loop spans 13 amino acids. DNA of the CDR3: TGCGCCAGCAGGGGGACAGGGCTGTCCGAGCAGTACTTC. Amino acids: CASRGTGLSEQYF.

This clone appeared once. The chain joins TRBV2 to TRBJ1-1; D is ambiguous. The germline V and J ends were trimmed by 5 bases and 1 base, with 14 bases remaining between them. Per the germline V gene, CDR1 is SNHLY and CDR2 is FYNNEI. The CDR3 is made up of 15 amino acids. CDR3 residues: CASSSQEIPNTEAFF. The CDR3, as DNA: TGTGCCAGCAGTTCTCAGGAGATACCGAACACTGAAGCTTTCTTT.

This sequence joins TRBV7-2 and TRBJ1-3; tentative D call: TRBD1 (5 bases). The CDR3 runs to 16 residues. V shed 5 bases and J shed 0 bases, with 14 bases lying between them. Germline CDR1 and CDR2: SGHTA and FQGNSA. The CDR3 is CASSLGRGFSGNTIYF. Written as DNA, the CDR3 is TGTGCCAGCAGCCTTGGGAGGGGATTCTCTGGAAACACCATATATTTT.

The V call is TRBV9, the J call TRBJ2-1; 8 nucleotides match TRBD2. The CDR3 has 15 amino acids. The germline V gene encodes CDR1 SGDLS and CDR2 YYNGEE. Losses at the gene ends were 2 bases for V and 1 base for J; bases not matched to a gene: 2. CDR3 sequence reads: CASSVGTRSYNEQFF. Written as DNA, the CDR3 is TGTGCCAGCAGCGTTGGGACTAGATCCTACAATGAGCAGTTCTTC.

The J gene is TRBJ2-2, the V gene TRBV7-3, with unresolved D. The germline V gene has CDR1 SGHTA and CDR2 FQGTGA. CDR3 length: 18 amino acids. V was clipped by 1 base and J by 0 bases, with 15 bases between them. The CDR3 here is CASSLMPPGSSNTGELFF. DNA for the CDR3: TGTGCCAGCAGCTTAATGCCGCCTGGAAGCTCGAACACCGGGGAGCTGTTTTTT. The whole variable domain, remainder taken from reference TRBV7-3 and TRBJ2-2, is GAGVSQTPSNKVTEKGKYVELRCDPISGHTALYWYRQSLGQGPEFLIYFQGTGAADDSGLPNDRFFAVRPEGSVSTLKIQRTERGDSAVYLCASSLMPPGSSNTGELFFGEGSRLTVL.

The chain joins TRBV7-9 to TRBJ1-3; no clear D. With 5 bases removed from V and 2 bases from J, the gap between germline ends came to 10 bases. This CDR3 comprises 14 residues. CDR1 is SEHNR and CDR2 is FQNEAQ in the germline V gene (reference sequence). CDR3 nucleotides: TGTGCCAGCAGCCTGGGAGTGACTGGAAACACCATATATTTT. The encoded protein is CASSLGVTGNTIYF.

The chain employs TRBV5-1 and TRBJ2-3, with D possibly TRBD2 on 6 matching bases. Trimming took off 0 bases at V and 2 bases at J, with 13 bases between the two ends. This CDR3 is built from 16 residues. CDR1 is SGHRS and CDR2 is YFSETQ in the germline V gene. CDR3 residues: CASSLVPAGNTDTQYF. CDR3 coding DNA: TGCGCCAGCAGCTTGGTGCCAGCGGGCAACACAGATACGCAGTATTTT.

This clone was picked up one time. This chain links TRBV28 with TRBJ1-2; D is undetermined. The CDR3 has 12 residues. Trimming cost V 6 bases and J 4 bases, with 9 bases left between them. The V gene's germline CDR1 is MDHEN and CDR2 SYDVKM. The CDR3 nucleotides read TGTGCCAGCAGCGCACGCGTCTATGGCTACACCTTC. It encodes CASSARVYGYTF.

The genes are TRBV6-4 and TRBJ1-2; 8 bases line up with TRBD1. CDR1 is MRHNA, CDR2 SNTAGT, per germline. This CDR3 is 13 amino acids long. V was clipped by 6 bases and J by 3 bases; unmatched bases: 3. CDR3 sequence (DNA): TGTGCCAGCAGAAAGGACAGGGACTATGGCTACACCTTC. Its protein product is CASRKDRDYGYTF.

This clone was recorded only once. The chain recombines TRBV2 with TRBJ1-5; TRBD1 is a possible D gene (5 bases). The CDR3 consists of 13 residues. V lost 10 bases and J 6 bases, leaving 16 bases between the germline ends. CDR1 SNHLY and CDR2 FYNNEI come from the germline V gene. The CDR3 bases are TGTGCCAACATCTCGGGAAGGGGTCAGCCCCAGCATTTT. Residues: CANISGRGQPQHF.

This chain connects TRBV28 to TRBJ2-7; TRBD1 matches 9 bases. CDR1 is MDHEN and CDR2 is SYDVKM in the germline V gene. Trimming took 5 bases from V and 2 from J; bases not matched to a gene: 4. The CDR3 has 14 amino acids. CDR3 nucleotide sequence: TGTGCCAGCAGTCAACAGGGGGCCACCTACGAGCAGTACTTC. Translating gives CASSQQGATYEQYF.

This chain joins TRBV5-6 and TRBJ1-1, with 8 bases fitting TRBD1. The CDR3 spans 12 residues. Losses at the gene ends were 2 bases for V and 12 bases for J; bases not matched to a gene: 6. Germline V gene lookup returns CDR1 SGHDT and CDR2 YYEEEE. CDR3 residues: CASSFGQGVTFF. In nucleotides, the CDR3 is TGTGCCAGCAGCTTTGGACAGGGCGTAACTTTCTTT.

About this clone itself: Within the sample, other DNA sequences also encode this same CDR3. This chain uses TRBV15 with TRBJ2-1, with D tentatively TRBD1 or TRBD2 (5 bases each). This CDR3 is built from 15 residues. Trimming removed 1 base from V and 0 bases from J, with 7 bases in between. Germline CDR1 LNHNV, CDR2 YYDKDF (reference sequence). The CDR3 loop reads CATSRGGNSYNEQFF. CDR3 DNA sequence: TGTGCCACCAGCAGAGGGGGGAACTCCTACAATGAGCAGTTCTTC.

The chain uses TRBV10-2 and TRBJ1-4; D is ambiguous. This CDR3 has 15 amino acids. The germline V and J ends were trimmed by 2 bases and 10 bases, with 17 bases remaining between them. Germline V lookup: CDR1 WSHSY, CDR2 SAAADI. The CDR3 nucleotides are TGCGCCAGCAGTGAGCCAGTCCCTGGATTGCGAAAACTGTTTTTT. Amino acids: CASSEPVPGLRKLFF.

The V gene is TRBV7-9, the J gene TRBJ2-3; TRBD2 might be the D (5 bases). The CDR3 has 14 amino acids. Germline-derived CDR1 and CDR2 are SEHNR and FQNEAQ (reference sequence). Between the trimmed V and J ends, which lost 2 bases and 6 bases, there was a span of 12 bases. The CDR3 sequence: CASSLMGSGDTQYF. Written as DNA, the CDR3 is TGTGCCAGCAGCTTAATGGGGAGCGGCGATACGCAGTATTTT.